Given below is one T cell receptor (beta chain) in context. Its matching antigen is unknown. TCRdb itself ran the RT-PCR reads through MiXCR, one entry per CDR3 protein. This table has around 4,200 distinct CDR3 sequences, approximately 71% appearing once. These data are taken from a study of yellow fever vaccine responses in identical twins. General observations from the study: It has been reported that, in twins, the vaccine T cell response seemed partly convergent and partly personalized.

This CDR3 has 12 residues. The germline V gene has CDR1 SGHVS and CDR2 FNYEAQ. The J segment lost 6 bases and the V segment lost 5 bases, leaving 4 bases of the junction unmatched. The TCR was taken from a woman in her late teens or twenties who received the yellow fever vaccine. Sequenced here: T cells from blood (PBMCs), unsorted or a sorted subset (not recorded which), sampled before or after yellow fever vaccination (not recorded which). The chain couples TRBV7-6 to TRBJ2-7; 7 bases match TRBD1. The CDR3 DNA sequence: TGTGCCAGCAGCCCACGACAGGGCGAGCAGTACTTC. Translation: CASSPRQGEQYF.